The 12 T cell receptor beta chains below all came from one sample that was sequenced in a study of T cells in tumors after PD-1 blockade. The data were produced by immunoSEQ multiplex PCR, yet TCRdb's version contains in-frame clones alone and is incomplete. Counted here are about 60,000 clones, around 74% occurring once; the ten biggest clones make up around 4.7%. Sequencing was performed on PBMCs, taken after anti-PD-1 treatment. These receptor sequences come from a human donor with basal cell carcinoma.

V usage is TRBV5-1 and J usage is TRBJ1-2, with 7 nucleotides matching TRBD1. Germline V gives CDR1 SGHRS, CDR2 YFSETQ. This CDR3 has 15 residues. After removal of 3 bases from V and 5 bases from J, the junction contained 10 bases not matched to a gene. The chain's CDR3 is CASSYGTAKEYGYTF. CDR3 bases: TGCGCCAGCAGCTATGGGACAGCCAAAGAATATGGCTACACCTTC.

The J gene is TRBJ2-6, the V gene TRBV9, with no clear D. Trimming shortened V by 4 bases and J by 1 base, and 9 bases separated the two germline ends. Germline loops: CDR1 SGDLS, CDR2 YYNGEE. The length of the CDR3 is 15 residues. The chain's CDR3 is CASSPRRSGANVLTF. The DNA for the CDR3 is TGTGCCAGCAGCCCGCGAAGGTCTGGGGCCAACGTCCTGACTTTC.

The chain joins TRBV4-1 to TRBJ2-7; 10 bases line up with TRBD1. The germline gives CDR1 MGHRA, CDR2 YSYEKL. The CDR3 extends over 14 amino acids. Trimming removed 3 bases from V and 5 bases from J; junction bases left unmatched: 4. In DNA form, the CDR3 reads TGCGCCAGCAGCCACGCCGGGACAGGGGACGAGCAGTACTTC. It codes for CASSHAGTGDEQYF.

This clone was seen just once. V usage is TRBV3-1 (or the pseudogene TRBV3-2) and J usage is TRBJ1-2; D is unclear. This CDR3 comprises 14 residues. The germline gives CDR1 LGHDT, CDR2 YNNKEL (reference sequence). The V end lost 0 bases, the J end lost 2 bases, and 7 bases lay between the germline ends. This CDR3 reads CASSQEALNYGYTF. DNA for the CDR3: TGTGCCAGCAGCCAAGAGGCACTGAACTATGGCTACACCTTC.

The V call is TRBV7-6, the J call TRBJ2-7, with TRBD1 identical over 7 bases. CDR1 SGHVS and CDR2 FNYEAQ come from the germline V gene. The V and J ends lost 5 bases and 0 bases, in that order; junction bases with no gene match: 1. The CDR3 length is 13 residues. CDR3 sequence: CASSNRGSYEQYF. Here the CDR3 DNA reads TGTGCCAGCAGCAACAGGGGCTCCTACGAGCAGTACTTC.

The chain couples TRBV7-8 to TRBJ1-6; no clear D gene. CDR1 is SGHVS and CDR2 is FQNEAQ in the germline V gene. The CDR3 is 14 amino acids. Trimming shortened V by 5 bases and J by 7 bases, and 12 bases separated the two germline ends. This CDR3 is CASSPGAGNSPLHF. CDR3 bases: TGTGCCAGCAGCCCGGGAGCGGGGAATTCACCCCTCCACTTT.

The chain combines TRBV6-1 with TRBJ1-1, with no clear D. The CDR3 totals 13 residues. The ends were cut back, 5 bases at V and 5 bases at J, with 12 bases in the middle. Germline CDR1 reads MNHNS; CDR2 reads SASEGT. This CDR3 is CASSKRSETEAFF. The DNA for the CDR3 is TGTGCCAGCAGTAAACGAAGCGAGACTGAAGCTTTCTTT.

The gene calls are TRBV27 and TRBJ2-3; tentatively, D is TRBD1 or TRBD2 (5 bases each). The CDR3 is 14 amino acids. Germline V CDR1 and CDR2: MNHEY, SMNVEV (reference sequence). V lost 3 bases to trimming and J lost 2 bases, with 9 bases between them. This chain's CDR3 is CASSLGTPTDTQYF. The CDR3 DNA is TGTGCCAGCAGTTTGGGGACCCCCACAGATACGCAGTATTTT.

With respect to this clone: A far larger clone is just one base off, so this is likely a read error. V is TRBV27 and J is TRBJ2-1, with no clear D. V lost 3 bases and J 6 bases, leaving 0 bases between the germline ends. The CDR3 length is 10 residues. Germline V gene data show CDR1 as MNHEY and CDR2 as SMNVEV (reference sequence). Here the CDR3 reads CASSFNEQFF. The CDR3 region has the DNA TGTGCCAGCAGTTTCAATGAGCAGTTCTTC.

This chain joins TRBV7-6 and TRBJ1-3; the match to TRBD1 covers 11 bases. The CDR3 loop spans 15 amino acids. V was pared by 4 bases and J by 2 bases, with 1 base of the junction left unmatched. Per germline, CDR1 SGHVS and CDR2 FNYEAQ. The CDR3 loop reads CASSSDRGPGNTIYF. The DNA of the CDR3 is TGTGCCAGCAGCTCGGACAGGGGGCCTGGAAACACCATATATTTT.

CDR3 in DNA: TGTGCCACTACTAGCGGGGCGGTCACCGGGGAGCTGTTTTTT. Encoded protein: CATTSGAVTGELFF. V and J are TRBV6-5 and TRBJ2-2, with TRBD2 matching 10 bases. The CDR3 is made up of 14 amino acids. Germline V gene lookup returns CDR1 MNHEY and CDR2 SVGAGI. The ends lost 10 bases at V and 4 bases at J; junction bases unmatched: 6.

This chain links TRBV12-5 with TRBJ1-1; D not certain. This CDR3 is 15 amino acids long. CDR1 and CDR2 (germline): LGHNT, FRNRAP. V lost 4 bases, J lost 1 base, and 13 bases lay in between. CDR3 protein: CASGSGYSPNTEAFF. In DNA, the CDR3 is TGTGCTAGTGGTTCCGGATACTCTCCGAACACTGAAGCTTTCTTT.